This T cell receptor beta chain was profiled in a study of blood T cell repertoires in COVID-19. On the study more broadly: Some COVID-19 samples were acute and others convalescent; all came from the United States, Italy and Spain. Sample material is recorded as cDNA or gDNA derived from T cells, B-cell-depleted T cells, or PBMCs.

Source study methods: Nucleated cell number was recorded as an estimate derived from reference gene primer amplification. Data came from immunoSEQ multiplex PCR; TCRdb stores just in-frame clones and leaves some out. V, J and clone size reflect that table, while D and trimming were determined from the DNA. Altogether some 67,000 clones are present, over 75% being singletons, with the ten largest covering 1% to 1.5%. The V gene lost 0 bases and the J gene lost 8 bases, with 11 bases spanning the gap. The CDR3 totals 14 residues. The germline gives CDR1 LGHNA, CDR2 YSLEER. Sample: peripheral blood. The clonotype was recovered from a woman aged 60-75 years with acute or convalescent COVID-19. The chain employs TRBV4-3 and TRBJ2-1; D possibly corresponds to TRBD2 (7 bases). The chain's CDR3 is CASSQEYGGHEQFF. CDR3 bases: TGCGCCAGCAGCCAAGAATACGGGGGGCATGAGCAGTTCTTC.